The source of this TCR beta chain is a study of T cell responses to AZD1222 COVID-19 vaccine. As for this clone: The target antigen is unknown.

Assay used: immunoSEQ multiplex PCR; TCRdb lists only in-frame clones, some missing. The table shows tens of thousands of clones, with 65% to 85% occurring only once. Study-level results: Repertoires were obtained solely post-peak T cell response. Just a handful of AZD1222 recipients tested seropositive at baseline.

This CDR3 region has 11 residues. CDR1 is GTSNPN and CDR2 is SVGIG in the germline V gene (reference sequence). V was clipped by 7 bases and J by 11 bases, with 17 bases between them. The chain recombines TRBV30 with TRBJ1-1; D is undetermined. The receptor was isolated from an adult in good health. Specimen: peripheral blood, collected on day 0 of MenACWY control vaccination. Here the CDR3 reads CASSIGGSAFF. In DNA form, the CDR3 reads TGTGCCTCCTCAATAGGAGGTAGCGCTTTCTTT.